These 22 T cell receptor beta chains originate from one sample sequenced in a study of shared clonotypes between healthy human individuals. Profiled with immunoSEQ multiplex PCR; TCRdb holds only in-frame clones, not every one. This sample has about 2.4 million clones, with over 85% found just once. The sequencing input was naive CD4+ T cells from PBMCs. Specified subset: CD45RA+ positively selected. The source is a man aged 18 to 30 in good health. Some clones in this sample may be carry-over from other donors' samples.

This chain uses TRBV5-1 with TRBJ2-7; TRBD2 matches at 10 bases. The CDR3 loop spans 15 amino acids. V was pared by 3 bases and J by 5 bases, with 8 bases of the junction left unmatched. Germline V gene lookup returns CDR1 SGHRS and CDR2 YFSETQ. CDR3 coding DNA: TGCGCCAGCAGCTCGTCTAGCGGGAGTATCGACGAGCAGTACTTC. Its protein product is CASSSSSGSIDEQYF.

The chain joins TRBV7-9 to TRBJ2-7; D perhaps matches TRBD1 (5 bases). CDR3 length equals 14 residues. V was shortened by 2 bases and J by 0 bases, with 8 bases between the two germline ends. Germline V gene lookup returns CDR1 SEHNR and CDR2 FQNEAQ (reference sequence). CDR3 protein: CASSLKGISYEQYF. The CDR3 bases are TGTGCCAGCAGCTTAAAGGGGATCTCCTACGAGCAGTACTTC.

The rearrangement joins TRBV5-1 to TRBJ1-1; TRBD1 is a possible D gene (5 bases). Trimming stripped 2 bases from V and 1 base from J, with 9 bases between. The CDR3 is 14 amino acids. Looked up from germline, CDR1 is SGHRS and CDR2 is YFSETQ. The CDR3 spells CASSLQETNTEAFF. The DNA for the CDR3 is TGCGCCAGCAGCTTACAGGAGACGAACACTGAAGCTTTCTTT.

The rearrangement uses TRBV9 and TRBJ1-1; the match to TRBD1 covers 7 bases. Germline V gives CDR1 SGDLS, CDR2 YYNGEE. The CDR3 is 16 amino acids. After removal of 3 bases from V and 1 base from J, the junction contained 9 bases not matched to a gene. The CDR3 loop is CASSARLDRENTEAFF. The CDR3 nucleotides read TGTGCCAGCAGCGCTCGGCTTGACAGGGAGAACACTGAAGCTTTCTTT.

The chain has TRBV27 and TRBJ1-6, with 7 bases lining up with TRBD1. The CDR3 spans 13 residues. The germline gives CDR1 MNHEY, CDR2 SMNVEV (reference sequence). J was trimmed by 11 bases and V by 5 bases; bases with no gene match: 6. The CDR3 DNA sequence: TGTGCCAGCAGTGCGGACAGGACAACACCCCTCCACTTT. Protein: CASSADRTTPLHF.

The V and J genes are TRBV29-1 and TRBJ2-3, with 11 bases matching TRBD2. Looked up from germline, CDR1 is SQVTM and CDR2 is ANQGSEA. J gave up 4 bases and V 4 bases, and 1 base lay outside the gene matches. This CDR3 region has 13 residues. DNA of the CDR3: TGCAGCGTTGGGACTAGCGGGTCAGATACGCAGTATTTT. It translates to CSVGTSGSDTQYF.

The chain uses TRBV7-8 and TRBJ2-2, with D unresolved. Between the trimmed V and J ends, which lost 4 bases and 3 bases, there was a span of 9 bases. CDR1 and CDR2 from the germline V gene are SGHVS and FQNEAQ. The CDR3 runs 14 residues. As DNA, the CDR3 is TGTGCCAGCAGCTCGCGGCCCGACACCGGGGAGCTGTTTTTT. Protein sequence: CASSSRPDTGELFF.

The genes are TRBV28 and TRBJ1-4; D possibly corresponds to TRBD1 (5 bases). The germline CDR1 and CDR2 sequences are MDHEN and SYDVKM. The CDR3 spans 15 residues. Deletions cut 5 bases from V and 5 bases from J, with 15 bases between. The CDR3 nucleotides are TGTGCCAGCAGTCCAACCCCCGGGGGGAATGAAAAACTGTTTTTT. This encodes CASSPTPGGNEKLFF.

The V gene is TRBV5-5, the J gene TRBJ2-7; D possibly corresponds to TRBD1 (6 bases). From germline, CDR1 is SGHKS and CDR2 YYEKEE (reference sequence). The CDR3 is made up of 15 amino acids. Trimming cost V 0 bases and J 1 base, with 11 bases left between them. CDR3 sequence reads: CASSLGPDRSYEQYF. CDR3 nucleotide sequence: TGTGCCAGCAGCTTGGGTCCTGACAGGTCCTACGAGCAGTACTTC.

This clone was counted only a few times. The chain employs TRBV30 and TRBJ1-1; D is possibly TRBD1 (5 bases). Looked up from germline, CDR1 is GTSNPN and CDR2 is SVGIG (reference sequence). The CDR3 is made up of 13 amino acids. With 4 bases removed from V and 4 bases from J, the gap between germline ends came to 13 bases. CDR3 nucleotides: TGTGCCTGGACGCAGGGTTTGGGCACTGAAGCTTTCTTT. It yields the protein CAWTQGLGTEAFF. Drawing the rest from reference TRBV30 and TRBJ1-1, the complete variable domain is SQTIHQWPATLVQPVGSPLSLECTVEGTSNPNLYWYRQAAGRGLQLLFYSVGIGQISSEVPQNLSASRPQDRQFILSSKKLLLSDSGFYLCAWTQGLGTEAFFGQGTRLTVV.

V gene TRBV28 combines with J gene TRBJ1-6; D ambiguous. Germline values: CDR1 MDHEN, CDR2 SYDVKM. This CDR3 is 13 amino acids long. V lost 0 bases to trimming and J lost 7 bases, with 4 bases between them. CDR3 nucleotide sequence: TGTGCCAGCAGTTTATGGGGGAATTCACCCCTCCACTTT. Amino acids: CASSLWGNSPLHF.

This clone was counted only a few times. The sample holds other DNA sequences that translate to the same CDR3. The chain employs TRBV5-1 and TRBJ2-2, with 11 positions matching TRBD2. Germline V gene lookup returns CDR1 SGHRS and CDR2 YFSETQ. This CDR3 contains 15 residues. After removal of 0 bases from V and 5 bases from J, the junction contained 0 bases not matched to a gene. The CDR3 bases are TGCGCCAGCAGCTTGGTAGCGGGAGGGACCGGGGAGCTGTTTTTT. Protein product: CASSLVAGGTGELFF.

This clone has a single count. The chain couples TRBV7-2 to TRBJ2-6, with D unclear. The CDR3 has 15 amino acids. With 2 bases removed from V and 0 bases from J, the gap between germline ends came to 5 bases. Germline CDR1 SGHTA, CDR2 FQGNSA. The CDR3 spells CASSLSRSGANVLTF. The CDR3 coding sequence is TGTGCCAGCAGCTTAAGTCGCTCTGGGGCCAACGTCCTGACTTTC.

The chain employs TRBV5-5 and TRBJ2-5, with D possibly TRBD1 on 6 matching bases. Germline lookup yields CDR1 SGHKS and CDR2 YYEKEE (reference sequence). This CDR3 contains 16 residues. With 4 bases removed from V and 5 bases from J, the gap between germline ends came to 21 bases. The CDR3 here is CASSVTGTPGGETQYF. The CDR3 DNA sequence: TGTGCCAGCAGCGTCACCGGGACACCCGGTGGGGAGACCCAGTACTTC.

This chain joins TRBV9 and TRBJ2-2; 8 bases are shared with TRBD1. Germline lookup yields CDR1 SGDLS and CDR2 YYNGEE. The CDR3 has 15 amino acids. After removal of 4 bases from V and 5 bases from J, the junction contained 7 bases not matched to a gene. The CDR3 DNA follows: TGTGCCAGCAGCCCACGGACAGGGCTTACCGGGGAGCTGTTTTTT. It is translated as CASSPRTGLTGELFF.

The chain combines TRBV7-6 with TRBJ1-5; D perhaps matches TRBD1 (6 bases). Per the germline V gene, CDR1 is SGHVS and CDR2 is FNYEAQ. The CDR3 covers 15 residues. V lost 1 base to trimming and J lost 6 bases, with 13 bases between them. CDR3 nucleotide sequence: TGTGCCAGCAGCTTAGGTGGGGGGGCACGTCAGCCCCAGCATTTT. Translated: CASSLGGGARQPQHF.

The chain has TRBV2 and TRBJ2-2; no firm D call. This CDR3 has 14 residues. With 7 bases removed from V and 5 bases from J, the gap between germline ends came to 14 bases. Germline CDR1 SNHLY, CDR2 FYNNEI. Here the CDR3 reads CASMVDGATGELFF. DNA for the CDR3: TGTGCCAGCATGGTAGACGGAGCTACCGGGGAGCTGTTTTTT.

The chain combines TRBV28 with TRBJ1-5; TRBD1 matches at 7 bases. The germline CDR1 and CDR2 sequences are MDHEN and SYDVKM. The CDR3 contains 18 residues. The trim removed 1 base at V and 2 bases at J, leaving 11 bases unmatched. The CDR3 spells CASSLFVLRQGGNQPQHF. The DNA for the CDR3 is TGTGCCAGCAGTTTATTCGTCCTAAGACAGGGAGGCAATCAGCCCCAGCATTTT.

The CDR3 loop reads CASSGTGTNTGELFF. For the CDR3, the DNA is TGTGCCAGCAGTGGAACAGGGACGAACACCGGGGAGCTGTTTTTT. V usage is TRBV2 and J usage is TRBJ2-2, with a weak D call TRBD1 (6 bases). The CDR3 length is 15 residues. Germline CDR1 reads SNHLY; CDR2 reads FYNNEI. Trimming cost V 4 bases and J 0 bases, with 9 bases left between them. The full variable domain, completed using reference TRBV2 and TRBJ2-2, is EPEVTQTPSHQVTQMGQEVILRCVPISNHLYFYWYRQILGQKVEFLVSFYNNEISEKSEIFDDQFSVERPDGSNFTLKIRSTKLEDSAMYFCASSGTGTNTGELFFGEGSRLTVL.

This clone has just one count. V and J are TRBV28 and TRBJ1-1; D is uncertain. This CDR3 comprises 11 residues. CDR1 MDHEN and CDR2 SYDVKM come from the germline V gene. Trimming removed 6 bases at V and 4 bases at J, with 6 bases between. In DNA, the CDR3 is TGTGCCAGCAGCAAGTCCACTGAAGCTTTCTTT. Translation: CASSKSTEAFF.

The V call is TRBV4-1, the J call TRBJ2-4; D uncertain. V shed 5 bases and J shed 0 bases, with 8 bases lying between them. Germline V CDR1 and CDR2: MGHRA, YSYEKL. The CDR3 has 14 amino acids. CDR3 sequence reads: CASSSVLAKNIQYF. The CDR3 nucleotides are TGCGCCAGCAGCTCGGTCCTAGCCAAAAACATTCAGTACTTC.

The chain carries TRBV5-1 and TRBJ2-5, with 9 positions matching TRBD2. CDR1 and CDR2 (germline): SGHRS, YFSETQ. The ends lost 4 bases at V and 5 bases at J; junction bases unmatched: 12. The CDR3 has 16 residues. The CDR3: CASSPIAGAGSETQYF. Here the CDR3 DNA reads TGCGCCAGCAGCCCAATAGCGGGAGCGGGGTCGGAGACCCAGTACTTC.